Presented here are 9 T cell receptor beta chains from one specimen sequenced in a study of T cell responses to AZD1222 COVID-19 vaccine. Produced via immunoSEQ multiplex PCR; TCRdb's table is partial and in-frame only. The sample lists around 200,000 clones; about 86% were seen once. Source: peripheral blood, taken on day 0 of AZD1222 vaccination. The receptors were gathered from an adult in good health.

V and J are TRBV5-4 and TRBJ1-1; the match to TRBD1 covers 7 bases. Trimming at V came to 0 bases and at J to 3 bases, leaving 5 bases not matched to a gene. Germline CDR1 and CDR2: SGHNT and YYREEE (reference sequence). The CDR3 extends over 15 amino acids. As DNA, the CDR3 is TGTGCCAGCAGCTTGGCACAGGGGATGGACACTGAAGCTTTCTTT. Translated, it gives CASSLAQGMDTEAFF.

This chain connects TRBV4-1 to TRBJ2-7; D remains ambiguous. Germline CDR1 reads MGHRA; CDR2 reads YSYEKL. The CDR3 runs to 12 residues. Trimming took off 3 bases at V and 3 bases at J, with 6 bases between the two ends. The CDR3 is CASSHSSYEQYF. In DNA form, the CDR3 reads TGCGCCAGCAGCCATAGCAGCTACGAGCAGTACTTC.

The chain recombines TRBV10-1 with TRBJ1-1; tentatively, D is TRBD1 (5 bases). The germline V and J ends were trimmed by 4 bases and 4 bases, with 13 bases remaining between them. CDR1 is WNHNN, CDR2 SYGVQD, per germline (reference sequence). The CDR3 totals 14 residues. CDR3 sequence reads: CASSVVRGGTEAFF. Written as DNA, the CDR3 is TGCGCCAGCAGTGTAGTAAGGGGCGGCACTGAAGCTTTCTTT.

In the case of this clone: Other DNA sequences in the sample encode the same CDR3. The chain carries TRBV5-1 and TRBJ1-2; 9 bases align to TRBD1. The ends lost 2 bases at V and 8 bases at J; junction bases unmatched: 4. The germline V gene encodes CDR1 SGHRS and CDR2 YFSETQ. This CDR3 has 13 amino acids. CDR3 in amino acids: CASSFRTGEGYTF. CDR3 nucleotides: TGCGCCAGCAGCTTCAGGACAGGGGAAGGCTACACCTTC.

V usage is TRBV5-4 and J usage is TRBJ2-3; D assignment may be TRBD1 or TRBD2 (5 bases each). V dropped 3 bases and J dropped 2 bases, with 19 bases sitting between them. The CDR3 is 17 amino acids. Germline V lookup: CDR1 SGHNT, CDR2 YYREEE (reference sequence). The CDR3 loop reads CASSSLTRTGTTDTQYF. CDR3 nucleotide sequence: TGTGCCAGCAGCTCGCTAACTAGAACCGGGACCACAGATACGCAGTATTTT.

This clone was observed a single time. The V and J genes are TRBV7-8 and TRBJ1-5, with unresolved D. V shed 3 bases and J shed 7 bases, with 10 bases lying between them. Germline CDR1 is SGHVS and CDR2 is FQNEAQ. CDR3 length: 13 residues. CDR3 sequence (DNA): TGTGCCAGCAGCTTGGTGGGAGCGCAGCCCCAGCATTTT. It is translated as CASSLVGAQPQHF.

This chain joins TRBV27 and TRBJ1-2; the match to TRBD1 covers 7 bases. Germline V gives CDR1 MNHEY, CDR2 SMNVEV (reference sequence). V gave up 6 bases and J gave up 0 bases; unmatched junction bases: 10. This CDR3 contains 16 residues. CDR3 amino acids: CASSRSSGTANYGYTF. CDR3 in DNA: TGTGCCAGCAGCCGTAGCTCCGGGACAGCTAACTATGGCTACACCTTC.

CDR3 loop: CASSLPDSSQTQYF. The CDR3 DNA reads as TGCGCCAGCAGCCTCCCCGACAGTTCGCAGACCCAGTACTTC. The V gene is TRBV4-1, the J gene TRBJ2-5, with a tentative D call TRBD1 (5 bases). V shed 4 bases and J shed 6 bases, with 15 bases lying between them. The CDR3 sequence is 14 residues long. CDR1 and CDR2 from the germline V gene are MGHRA and YSYEKL.

The V call is TRBV27, the J call TRBJ2-3; TRBD1 agrees at 8 bases. J was trimmed by 2 bases and V by 6 bases; bases with no gene match: 13. The CDR3 has 17 amino acids. Germline V gene data show CDR1 as MNHEY and CDR2 as SMNVEV (reference sequence). The CDR3, as DNA: TGTGCCAGCAGCCTTACGCAGGGGGCGATAACCACAGATACGCAGTATTTT. This gives the protein CASSLTQGAITTDTQYF.